The 2 T cell receptor beta chains presented below share a single source sample, sequenced in a study of ipilimumab plus nivolumab after autologous stem cell transplantation. Assay: immunoSEQ multiplex PCR; the TCRdb copy retains only in-frame clones and omits some. The sample has about 22,000 clones; 77% are singletons. The source material was PBMCs, sampled in a trial of ipilimumab plus nivolumab as post-transplant consolidation. The receptor source for this set is a male donor with diffuse large B-cell lymphoma.

The chain is built from TRBV6-5 and TRBJ1-2; maybe TRBD1 (6 bases). From germline, CDR1 is MNHEY and CDR2 SVGAGI. Trimming left V 7 bases short and J 5 bases short, with 20 bases between. This CDR3 region has 15 residues. This CDR3 is CASTTEGGSGYGYTF. Here the CDR3 DNA reads TGTGCCAGCACCACCGAGGGGGGCTCTGGATATGGCTACACCTTC.

The V call is TRBV7-9, the J call TRBJ2-7; D is tentatively TRBD1 or TRBD2 (5 bases each). From germline, CDR1 is SEHNR and CDR2 FQNEAQ (reference sequence). The CDR3 extends over 14 amino acids. The ends were cut back, 5 bases at V and 0 bases at J, with 11 bases in the middle. The DNA of the CDR3 is TGTGCCAGCAGCCTTCGGGACGACTCCTACGAGCAGTACTTC. Protein product: CASSLRDDSYEQYF.